This T cell receptor beta chain was captured by sequencing in a study of memory CD4+ T cells and cytomegalovirus serostatus. Across the study: This sample comes from healthy Belgian adults, several CMV seropositive, approximately 25 seronegative. Findings of the study overall: The CMV-associated TCR signature appears largely within the CD4+ memory repertoire.

The assay was immunoSEQ multiplex PCR, and TCRdb's table has in-frame clones only and misses some. Counted here are under 80,000 clones, around 78% occurring once; the ten biggest clones make up around 2.6%. CDR3 length: 15 residues. Germline assignment: CDR1 MNHEY and CDR2 SMNVEV (reference sequence). V lost 5 bases and J lost 5, with 18 bases in between. Notes on this clone: The antigen is unknown.

Single viable CD3+CD4+CD8-CD45RO+ cells were sorted as the memory CD4+ T cells. Donors' CMV status reflects serum IgG against pp150, pp28, p38, p52. Positive selection with CD4 microbeads enriched total CD4+ T cells. This clonotype originated in an adult in good health and CMV-seropositive. J is TRBJ1-1 and V is TRBV27; D might be TRBD1 (6 bases). Specimen: memory CD4+ T cells from blood. DNA of the CDR3: TGTGCCAGCAGTCCTTTAGGGGGTGGGCGGACTGAAGCTTTCTTT. Its translation: CASSPLGGGRTEAFF.